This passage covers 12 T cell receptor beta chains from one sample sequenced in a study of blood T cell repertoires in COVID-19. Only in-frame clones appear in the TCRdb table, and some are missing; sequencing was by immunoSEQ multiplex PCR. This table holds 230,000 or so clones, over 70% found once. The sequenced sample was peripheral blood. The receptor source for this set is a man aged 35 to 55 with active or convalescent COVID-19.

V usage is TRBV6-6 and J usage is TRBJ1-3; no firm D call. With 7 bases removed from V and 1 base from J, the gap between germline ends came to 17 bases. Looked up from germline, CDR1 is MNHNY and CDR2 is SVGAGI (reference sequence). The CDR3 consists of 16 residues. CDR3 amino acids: CASNPWEGNSGNTIYF. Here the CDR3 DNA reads TGTGCCAGCAACCCGTGGGAGGGTAATTCTGGAAACACCATATATTTT.

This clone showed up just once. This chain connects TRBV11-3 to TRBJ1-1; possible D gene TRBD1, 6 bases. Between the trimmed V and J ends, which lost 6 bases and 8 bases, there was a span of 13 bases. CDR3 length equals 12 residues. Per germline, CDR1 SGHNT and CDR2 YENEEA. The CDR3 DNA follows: TGTGCCAGCAGGCGAACAGGGACCGAAGCTTTCTTT. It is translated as CASRRTGTEAFF.

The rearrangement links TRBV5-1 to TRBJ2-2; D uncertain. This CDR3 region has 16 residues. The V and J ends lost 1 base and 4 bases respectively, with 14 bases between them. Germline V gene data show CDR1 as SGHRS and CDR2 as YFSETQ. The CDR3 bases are TGCGCCAGCAGCTTGTTACTCGACTTAGTCACCGGGGAGCTGTTTTTT. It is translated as CASSLLLDLVTGELFF.

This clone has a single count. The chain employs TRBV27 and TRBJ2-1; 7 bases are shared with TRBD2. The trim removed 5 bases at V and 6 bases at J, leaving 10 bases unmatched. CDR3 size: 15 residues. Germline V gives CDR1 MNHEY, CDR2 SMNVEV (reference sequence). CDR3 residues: CASSVEAGIGNEQFF. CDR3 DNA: TGTGCCAGCAGTGTTGAAGCGGGGATCGGCAATGAGCAGTTCTTC.

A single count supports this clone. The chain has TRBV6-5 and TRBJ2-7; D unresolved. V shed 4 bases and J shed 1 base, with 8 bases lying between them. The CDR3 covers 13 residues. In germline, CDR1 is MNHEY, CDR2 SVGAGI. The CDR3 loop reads CASSFGRSYEQYF. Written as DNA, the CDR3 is TGTGCCAGCAGTTTTGGCAGATCCTACGAGCAGTACTTC.

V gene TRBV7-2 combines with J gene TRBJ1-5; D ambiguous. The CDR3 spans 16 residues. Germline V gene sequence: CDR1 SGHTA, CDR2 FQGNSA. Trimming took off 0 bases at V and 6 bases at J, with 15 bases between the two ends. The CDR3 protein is CASSLAPRPGGQPQHF. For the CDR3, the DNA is TGTGCCAGCAGCTTAGCGCCCCGTCCAGGAGGTCAGCCCCAGCATTTT.

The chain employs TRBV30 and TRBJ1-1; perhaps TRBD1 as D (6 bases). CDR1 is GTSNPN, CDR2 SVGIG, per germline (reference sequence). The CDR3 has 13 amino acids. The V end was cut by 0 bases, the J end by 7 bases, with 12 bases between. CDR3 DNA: TGTGCCTGGAGTGTACTAGAGGGACATGAAGCTTTCTTT. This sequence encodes CAWSVLEGHEAFF.

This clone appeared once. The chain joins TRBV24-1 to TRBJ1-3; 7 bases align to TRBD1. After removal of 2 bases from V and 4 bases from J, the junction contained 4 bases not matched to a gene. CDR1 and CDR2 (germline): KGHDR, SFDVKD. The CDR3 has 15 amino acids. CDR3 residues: CATSDSTGLGNTIYF. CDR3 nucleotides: TGTGCCACCAGTGATTCGACAGGGCTCGGAAACACCATATATTTT.

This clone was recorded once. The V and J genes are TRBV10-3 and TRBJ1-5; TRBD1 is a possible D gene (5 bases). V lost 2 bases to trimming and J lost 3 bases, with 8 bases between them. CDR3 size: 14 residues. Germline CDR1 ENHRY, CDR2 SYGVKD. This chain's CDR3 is CAISEGADNQPQHF. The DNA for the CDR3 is TGTGCCATCAGTGAGGGGGCGGACAATCAGCCCCAGCATTTT.

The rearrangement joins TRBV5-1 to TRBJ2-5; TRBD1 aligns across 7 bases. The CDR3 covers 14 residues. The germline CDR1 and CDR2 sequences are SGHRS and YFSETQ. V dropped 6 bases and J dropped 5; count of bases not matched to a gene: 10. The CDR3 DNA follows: TGCGCCAGCAATCGTGGACAGGATAGGGAGACCCAGTACTTC. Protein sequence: CASNRGQDRETQYF.

In nucleotides, the CDR3 is TGTGCCAGCAGCGACGGGACAGGGGGCACTGGAAACACCATATATTTT. Its translation: CASSDGTGGTGNTIYF. V and J are TRBV9 and TRBJ1-3, with 12 positions matching TRBD1. J was trimmed by 2 bases and V by 3 bases; bases with no gene match: 3. This CDR3 has 16 residues. The V gene's germline CDR1 is SGDLS and CDR2 YYNGEE.

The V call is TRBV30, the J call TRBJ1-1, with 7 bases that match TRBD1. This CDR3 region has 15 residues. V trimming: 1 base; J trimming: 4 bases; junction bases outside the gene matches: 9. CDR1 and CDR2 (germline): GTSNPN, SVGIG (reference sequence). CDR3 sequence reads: CAWSGPRGFSTEAFF. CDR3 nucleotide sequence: TGTGCCTGGAGTGGTCCCAGGGGGTTTAGCACTGAAGCTTTCTTT.